The table lists the clone carrying this T cell receptor beta chain with a few counts. Its antigen remains unknown. Prepared TCR beta cDNA libraries contained unique molecular identifiers. There were 1 to 10 million T cells, and some 500,000 cDNA molecules came from them. Each CDR3 protein is one row after TCRdb ran MiXCR on the PCR reads. In the table there are hundreds of thousands of distinct CDR3 sequences, around 64% of which are singletons. The CDR3 length is 14 residues. Germline V lookup: CDR1 MNHNY, CDR2 SVGAGI (reference sequence). The data were obtained in a study of post-analysis software for immune sequencing data. Study-wide results and caveats: There was significantly lower normalized Chao1 diversity in multiple sclerosis patients than in controls. When patients were compared with controls, four or five TRBV segments were more frequent, TRBV5-6, TRBV5-1 and TRBV20-1 among them. When the samples were clustered directly with F measure, those that had been prepared in the same batch showed strong co-clustering.

The specimen was blood. The V gene is TRBV6-6, the J gene TRBJ2-7; TRBD1 matches at 8 bases. The tail of the sequence fits TRBJ2-5 better, so the J call may be wrong. This TCR was recovered from a girl aged 2 to 10 with multiple sclerosis. CDR3 region: CASRFQGAQETQYF. The CDR3 nucleotides are TGTGCCAGCAGATTTCAGGGGGCGCAGGAGACCCAGTACTTC.